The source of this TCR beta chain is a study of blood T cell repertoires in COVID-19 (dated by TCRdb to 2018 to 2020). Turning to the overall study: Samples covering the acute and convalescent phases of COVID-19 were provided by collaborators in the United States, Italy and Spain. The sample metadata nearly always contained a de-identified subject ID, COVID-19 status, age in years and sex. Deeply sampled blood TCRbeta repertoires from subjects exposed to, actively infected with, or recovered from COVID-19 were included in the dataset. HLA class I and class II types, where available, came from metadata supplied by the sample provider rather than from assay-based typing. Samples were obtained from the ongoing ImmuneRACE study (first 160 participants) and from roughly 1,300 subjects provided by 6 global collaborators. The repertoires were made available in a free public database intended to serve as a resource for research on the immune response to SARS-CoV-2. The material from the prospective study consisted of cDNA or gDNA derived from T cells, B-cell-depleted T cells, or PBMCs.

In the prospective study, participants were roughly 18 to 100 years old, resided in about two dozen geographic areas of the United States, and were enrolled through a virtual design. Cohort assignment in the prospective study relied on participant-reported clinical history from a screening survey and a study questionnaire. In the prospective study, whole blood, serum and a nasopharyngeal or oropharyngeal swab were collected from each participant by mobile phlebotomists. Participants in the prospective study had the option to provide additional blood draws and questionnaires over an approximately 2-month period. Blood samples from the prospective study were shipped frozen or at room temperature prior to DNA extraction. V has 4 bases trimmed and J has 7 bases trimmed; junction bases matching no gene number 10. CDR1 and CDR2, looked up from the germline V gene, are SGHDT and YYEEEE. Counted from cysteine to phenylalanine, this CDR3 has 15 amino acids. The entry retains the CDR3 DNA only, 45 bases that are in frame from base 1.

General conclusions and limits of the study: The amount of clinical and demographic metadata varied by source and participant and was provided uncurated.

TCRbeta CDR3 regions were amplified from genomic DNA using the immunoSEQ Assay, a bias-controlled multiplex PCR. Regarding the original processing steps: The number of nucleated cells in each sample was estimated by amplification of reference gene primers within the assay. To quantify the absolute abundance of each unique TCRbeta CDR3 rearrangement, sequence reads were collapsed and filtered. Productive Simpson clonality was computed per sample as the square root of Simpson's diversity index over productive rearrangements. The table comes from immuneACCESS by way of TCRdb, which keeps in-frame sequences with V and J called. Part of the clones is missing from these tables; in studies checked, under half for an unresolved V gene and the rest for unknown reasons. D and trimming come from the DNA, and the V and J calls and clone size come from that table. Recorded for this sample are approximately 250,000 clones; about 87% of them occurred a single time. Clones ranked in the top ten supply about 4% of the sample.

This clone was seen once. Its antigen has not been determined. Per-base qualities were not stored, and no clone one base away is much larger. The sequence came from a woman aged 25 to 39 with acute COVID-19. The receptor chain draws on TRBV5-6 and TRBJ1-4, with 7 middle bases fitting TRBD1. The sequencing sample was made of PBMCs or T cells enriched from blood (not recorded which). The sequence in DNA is TGTGCCAGCAGCCTTCGGACAGGAGAAGGTGAAAAACTGTTTTTT. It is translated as CASSLRTGEGEKLFF.